The TCR beta chain under discussion was sequenced for a study of T cell changes during pregnancy in multiple sclerosis. TCRdb's copy holds only in-frame clones and misses some; the assay was immunoSEQ multiplex PCR. The table lists about 69,000 clones, roughly 93% of them singletons. This clone has just one count. V was pared by 8 bases and J by 6 bases, with 8 bases of the junction left unmatched. The CDR3 loop spans 14 amino acids. Germline CDR1 MNHEY, CDR2 SVGAGI. Sequencing was performed on peripheral blood, taken in the third trimester of pregnancy. The clonotype comes from a female donor with multiple sclerosis, enrolled in a pregnancy study. V gene TRBV6-5 combines with J gene TRBJ2-3; 10 bases agree with TRBD1. CDR3 in amino acids: CASGQDRGADTQYF. As DNA, the CDR3 is TGTGCCAGCGGACAGGACAGGGGGGCTGATACGCAGTATTTT.